The TCR beta chain described here comes from a study of blood T cell repertoires in COVID-19. Turning to the study itself: COVID-19 samples from acute and convalescent phases originated in the United States, Italy and Spain. T cells, B-cell-depleted T cells, or PBMCs provided the cDNA or gDNA that served as material.

Profiled with immunoSEQ multiplex PCR; TCRdb holds only in-frame clones, not every one. The data contain 210,000 or so clones, roughly 80% of them singletons. The CDR3 has 14 amino acids. Trimming shortened V by 5 bases and J by 4 bases, and 12 bases separated the two germline ends. The germline V gene has CDR1 SGHNT and CDR2 YYREEE (reference sequence). The chain uses TRBV5-4 and TRBJ2-2; D may be TRBD2 (5 bases). The sequencing input was peripheral blood. The source of this sequence is a human donor in a cohort sampled during active COVID-19. The CDR3 DNA sequence: TGTGCCAGCAGTCCGGAGGCATTCACCGGGGAGCTGTTTTTT. It yields the protein CASSPEAFTGELFF.